This TCR beta chain derives from a study of graft-versus-host responses after intestinal transplantation. Turning to the study itself: Following induction with anti-thymocyte globulin, all recipients were given tacrolimus and steroids for two to four years.

CDR3 length: 13 amino acids. Germline V gene lookup returns CDR1 SGHAT and CDR2 FQNNGV. V was clipped by 5 bases and J by 3 bases; unmatched bases: 3. The protocol was immunoSEQ multiplex PCR, while the TCRdb copy is restricted to in-frame clones and leaves out a portion. The repertoire holds 7,000 or so clones, with about 24% as singletons. This clone ranks as large. Around 200,000 CFSE-labeled responder cells were plated with around 200,000 irradiated, violet-dye-labeled stimulator cells. Sorting after the reaction isolated proliferating CFSE-low CD3+CD4+ and CD3+CD8+ responders. Sequencing used alloreactive CD8+ T cells from a mixed lymphocyte reaction culture, obtained before transplantation. The subset here: CFSE-low proliferating T cells sorted from roughly six-day pre-transplant mixed lymphocyte reaction (GvH or HvG direction). V gene TRBV11-2 combines with J gene TRBJ2-7; the match to TRBD1 covers 8 bases. This sequence was found in a human patient who was an organ donor for intestinal transplantation. CDR3 nucleotide sequence: TGTGCCAGCAGCGTGACAGGGGACTACGAGCAGTACTTC. This translates into CASSVTGDYEQYF.